The 21 T cell receptor beta chains below come from one sample, sequenced in a study of shared clonotypes between healthy human individuals. Sequencing was performed with immunoSEQ multiplex PCR; in TCRdb, only in-frame clones are kept and a portion is missing. Among about 2.2 million clones, around 93% were seen once, and the ten largest hold about 1.7%. Cells designated naive CD8 were CD45RO-negative and were positively selected for CCR7, with terminally differentiated effector memory CD45RA+ cells excluded. Sequenced: naive CD8+ T cells from PBMCs. Source of these receptors: a man between 18 and 29 years old in good health. Some clones in this sample may be carry-over from other donors' samples.

This chain uses TRBV7-2 with TRBJ2-1; no clear D gene. The germline CDR1 and CDR2 sequences are SGHTA and FQGNSA. V lost 1 base and J lost 6, with 7 bases in between. The CDR3 is made up of 13 amino acids. The DNA of the CDR3 is TGTGCCAGCAGCTTAGTGCGAGCCAATGAGCAGTTCTTC. It specifies CASSLVRANEQFF. The variable domain in full, completed from reference TRBV7-2 and TRBJ2-1, reads GAGVSQSPSNKVTEKGKDVELRCDPISGHTALYWYRQSLGQGLEFLIYFQGNSAPDKSGLPSDRFSAERTGGSVSTLTIQRTQQEDSAVYLCASSLVRANEQFFGPGTRLTVL.

The CDR3 nucleotides read TGTGCCAGCAGCGGAGGACCCCTGGGAACTGAAGCTTTCTTT. Protein: CASSGGPLGTEAFF. This chain uses TRBV7-9 with TRBJ1-1; D is ambiguous. This CDR3 has 14 amino acids. The V gene lost 5 bases and the J gene lost 5 bases, with 15 bases spanning the gap. Germline CDR1 reads SEHNR; CDR2 reads FQNEAQ (reference sequence).

This rearrangement joins TRBV4-1 to TRBJ2-3; D ambiguous. V gave up 1 base and J gave up 1 base, with 9 bases separating them. CDR1 is MGHRA and CDR2 is YSYEKL in the germline V gene. The CDR3 loop spans 15 amino acids. The CDR3 is CASSQVGLGTDTQYF. CDR3 coding DNA: TGCGCCAGCAGCCAAGTAGGGCTAGGCACAGATACGCAGTATTTT.

The rearrangement joins TRBV9 to TRBJ2-5; 7 nucleotides match TRBD1. CDR1 is SGDLS and CDR2 is YYNGEE in the germline V gene. V was pared by 4 bases and J by 4 bases, with 7 bases of the junction left unmatched. The CDR3 runs 14 residues. CDR3: CASSTRQGLETQYF. Written as DNA, the CDR3 is TGTGCCAGCAGCACCAGACAGGGTCTAGAGACCCAGTACTTC.

V usage is TRBV6-1 and J usage is TRBJ1-1; no clear D gene. V lost 0 bases to trimming and J lost 7 bases, with 18 bases between them. Germline V gene sequence: CDR1 MNHNS, CDR2 SASEGT. CDR3 length: 16 residues. CDR3 coding DNA: TGTGCCAGCAGTGAAGCTTTCGGTCCCGTTTTGGGTGAAGCTTTCTTT. It encodes CASSEAFGPVLGEAFF.

V gene TRBV4-1 combines with J gene TRBJ2-7; D is possibly TRBD1 or TRBD2 (5 bases each). This CDR3 is 14 amino acids long. Trimming took off 5 bases at V and 3 bases at J, with 14 bases between the two ends. Germline CDR1 MGHRA, CDR2 YSYEKL. The CDR3 loop is CASSTGTVLYEQYF. In nucleotides, the CDR3 is TGCGCCAGCAGCACCGGGACGGTCCTCTACGAGCAGTACTTC.

V is TRBV6-1 and J is TRBJ2-1; 15 bases line up with TRBD2. The germline CDR1 and CDR2 sequences are MNHNS and SASEGT. The ends lost 6 bases at V and 8 bases at J; junction bases unmatched: 5. The CDR3 length is 15 residues. The CDR3 sequence: CASRPGLAGGHEQFF. The CDR3 nucleotides are TGTGCCAGCAGGCCGGGACTAGCGGGAGGCCATGAGCAGTTCTTC.

The chain employs TRBV6-6 and TRBJ2-5; 7 positions agree with TRBD1. Germline CDR1 reads MNHNY; CDR2 reads SVGAGI (reference sequence). The CDR3 spans 14 residues. V gave up 6 bases and J gave up 1 base; unmatched junction bases: 5. The CDR3 nucleotides read TGTGCCAGCAGCCAGGACAGGTTCCAAGAGACCCAGTACTTC. It is translated as CASSQDRFQETQYF.

This chain connects TRBV27 to TRBJ1-4; no definite D call. V was clipped by 5 bases and J by 2 bases, with 21 bases between them. Germline V gene data show CDR1 as MNHEY and CDR2 as SMNVEV (reference sequence). The CDR3 loop spans 18 amino acids. The CDR3: CASSPNRLPPRTNEKLFF. The CDR3 DNA sequence: TGTGCCAGCAGTCCGAATCGACTCCCCCCTCGGACTAATGAAAAACTGTTTTTT.

The chain has TRBV4-1 and TRBJ2-1, with 11 bases fitting TRBD2. Germline values: CDR1 MGHRA, CDR2 YSYEKL. The trim removed 1 base at V and 7 bases at J, leaving 0 bases unmatched. The CDR3 consists of 14 residues. The CDR3 DNA reads TGCGCCAGCAGCCAAGTAGCGGGGGGGAATGAGCAGTTCTTC. Protein product: CASSQVAGGNEQFF.

The V and J genes are TRBV14 and TRBJ2-7; unclear D gene. This CDR3 contains 16 residues. Trimming took 4 bases from V and 6 from J, leaving 22 bases between them. CDR1 and CDR2 from the germline V gene are SGHDN and FVKESK. The CDR3 DNA reads as TGTGCCAGCAGCCGACATACGAATGCCCTACCCCTCGAGCAGTACTTC. Translation: CASSRHTNALPLEQYF.

The chain combines TRBV11-3 with TRBJ2-1; D uncertain. Per the germline V gene, CDR1 is SGHNT and CDR2 is YENEEA. Trimming shortened V by 0 bases and J by 0 bases, and 12 bases separated the two germline ends. This CDR3 contains 17 residues. Here the CDR3 reads CASSLDPPGSSYNEQFF. The CDR3 DNA reads as TGTGCCAGCAGCTTAGACCCCCCCGGAAGCTCCTACAATGAGCAGTTCTTC.

CDR3 in amino acids: CASSESGGWGGSYNEQFF. For the CDR3, the DNA is TGCGCCAGCAGTGAGTCGGGGGGTTGGGGCGGCTCCTACAATGAGCAGTTCTTC. This chain connects TRBV10-1 to TRBJ2-1; TRBD2 is a possible D gene (6 bases). The V end was cut by 0 bases, the J end by 0 bases, with 15 bases between. This CDR3 spans 18 amino acids. Germline V gene sequence: CDR1 WNHNN, CDR2 SYGVQD (reference sequence).

V gene TRBV7-8 combines with J gene TRBJ2-5; D may be TRBD2 (6 bases). This CDR3 is 14 amino acids long. Looked up from germline, CDR1 is SGHVS and CDR2 is FQNEAQ. Trimming left V 1 base short and J 2 bases short, with 8 bases between. Here the CDR3 reads CASSLVDYQETQYF. The CDR3 DNA reads TGTGCCAGCAGCTTAGTGGACTATCAAGAGACCCAGTACTTC.

The rearrangement joins TRBV7-9 to TRBJ2-7; D unclear. The germline V gene encodes CDR1 SEHNR and CDR2 FQNEAQ (reference sequence). This CDR3 is built from 14 residues. With 5 bases removed from V and 4 bases from J, the gap between germline ends came to 15 bases. The CDR3 reads CASSDPKQPYEQYF. The CDR3 region has the DNA TGTGCCAGCAGCGACCCGAAACAGCCGTACGAGCAGTACTTC. The full variable domain, in which reference TRBV7-9 and TRBJ2-7 provide the parts outside the CDR3, is DTGVSQNPRHKITKRGQNVTFRCDPISEHNRLYWYRQTLGQGPEFLTYFQNEAQLEKSRLLSDRFSAERPKGSFSTLEIQRTEQGDSAMYLCASSDPKQPYEQYFGPGTRLTVT.

This clone appeared once. The chain links TRBV27 to TRBJ1-5, with TRBD1 as a possible D gene (5 bases). The V and J ends lost 2 bases and 0 bases respectively, with 17 bases between them. The CDR3 totals 18 residues. Looked up from germline, CDR1 is MNHEY and CDR2 is SMNVEV (reference sequence). CDR3 nucleotide sequence: TGTGCCAGCAGTTTAGGCCCCCCCGAGGGGTATAGCAATCAGCCCCAGCATTTT. This encodes CASSLGPPEGYSNQPQHF.

The chain has TRBV29-1 and TRBJ2-3, with 8 bases aligning to TRBD1. Germline CDR1 reads SQVTM; CDR2 reads ANQGSEA. With V trimmed by 3 bases and J by 2 bases, 10 bases remained unmatched. The CDR3 has 16 amino acids. CDR3 amino acids: CSVEFLDRASTDTQYF. CDR3 coding DNA: TGCAGCGTTGAGTTTTTGGACAGGGCCTCCACAGATACGCAGTATTTT.

The gene calls are TRBV6-5 and TRBJ2-5, with D uncertain. Germline assignment: CDR1 MNHEY and CDR2 SVGAGI. The V end was cut by 2 bases, the J end by 4 bases, with 14 bases between. The CDR3 loop spans 15 amino acids. Here the CDR3 reads CASSYRSPGPETQYF. DNA for the CDR3: TGTGCCAGCAGTTACAGGTCCCCCGGACCAGAGACCCAGTACTTC.

The V gene is TRBV13, the J gene TRBJ1-3, with D hard to call. This CDR3 region has 12 residues. The V end was cut by 6 bases, the J end by 7 bases, with 10 bases between. From germline, CDR1 is PRHDT and CDR2 FYEKMQ (reference sequence). The CDR3 sequence: CASSLLRNTIYF. The CDR3 bases are TGTGCCAGCAGTCTCTTACGGAACACCATATATTTT.

The gene calls are TRBV30 and TRBJ2-2, with D perhaps matching TRBD1 (5 bases). The CDR3 is 14 residues long. Trimming shortened V by 0 bases and J by 3 bases, and 8 bases separated the two germline ends. Germline V CDR1 and CDR2: GTSNPN, SVGIG (reference sequence). CDR3 loop: CAWSVRQHTGELFF. Written as DNA, the CDR3 is TGTGCCTGGAGTGTTAGACAGCACACCGGGGAGCTGTTTTTT.

In the case of this clone: Other DNA sequences of this sample code for an identical CDR3. The rearrangement links TRBV27 to TRBJ2-7, with TRBD2 as a possible D gene (6 bases). The germline CDR1 and CDR2 sequences are MNHEY and SMNVEV (reference sequence). Trimming removed 3 bases at V and 3 bases at J, with 6 bases between. The CDR3 loop spans 12 amino acids. CDR3 in DNA: TGTGCCAGCAGTTTGGAGGGCTACGAGCAGTACTTC. Amino acids: CASSLEGYEQYF.